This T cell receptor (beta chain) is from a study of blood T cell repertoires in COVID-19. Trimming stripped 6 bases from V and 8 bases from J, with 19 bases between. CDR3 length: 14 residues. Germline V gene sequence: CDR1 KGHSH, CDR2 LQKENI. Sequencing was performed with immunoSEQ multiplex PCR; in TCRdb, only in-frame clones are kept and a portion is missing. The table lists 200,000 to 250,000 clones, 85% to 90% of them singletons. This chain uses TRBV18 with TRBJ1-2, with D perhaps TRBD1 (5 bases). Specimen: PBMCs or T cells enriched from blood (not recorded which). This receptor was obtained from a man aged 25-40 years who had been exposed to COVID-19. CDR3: CASSRSGQGGGYTF. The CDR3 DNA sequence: TGTGCCAGCTCGAGGTCTGGGCAGGGAGGAGGCTACACCTTC.